The rows below give T cell receptor beta chains drawn from one sample of a study of blood T cell repertoires in COVID-19. TCRdb's table, derived via immunoSEQ multiplex PCR, lists solely in-frame clones and lacks some. The sample consists of about 320,000 clones, more than 70% of them appearing once. The sample taken for sequencing was peripheral blood. Every receptor here comes from a woman aged 25 to 45 with COVID-19, enrolled during active disease. CDR3s include the opening cysteine and the closing phenylalanine or tryptophan. D genes are given only for firm matches. Size is stated for part of the rows, as once, few or many counts, or as a class when the clone is expanded.

abundance: .
j_gene: TRBJ2-3
d_gene: TRBD2
v_gene: TRBV5-4
CDR3aa: CASSLGISGGAYTDTQYF
CDR3nt: TGTGCCAGCAGCTTGGGGATTAGCGGGGGGGCCTACACAGATACGCAGTATTTT

abundance: .
j_gene: TRBJ2-5
d_gene: .
v_gene: TRBV10-1
CDR3aa: CASSPDEAREETQYF
CDR3nt: TGCGCCAGCTCCCCGGACGAAGCCAGGGAAGAGACCCAGTACTTC

abundance: .
j_gene: TRBJ1-1
d_gene: .
v_gene: TRBV7-9
CDR3aa: CASSPWEPNTEAFF
CDR3nt: TGTGCCAGCAGTCCTTGGGAGCCCAACACTGAAGCTTTCTTT

abundance: .
j_gene: TRBJ1-1
d_gene: .
v_gene: TRBV2
CDR3aa: CASGRLGRDTEAFF
CDR3nt: TGTGCCAGCGGACGGTTGGGGAGAGACACTGAAGCTTTCTTT

abundance: once
j_gene: TRBJ2-7
d_gene: TRBD1
v_gene: TRBV4-1
CDR3aa: CASSQGGTGVSYEQYF
CDR3nt: TGCGCCAGCAGCCAAGGGGGGACAGGTGTTTCCTACGAGCAGTACTTC

abundance: .
j_gene: TRBJ1-2
d_gene: .
v_gene: TRBV19
CDR3aa: CASSIGGDKGYTF
CDR3nt: TGTGCCAGTAGTATTGGGGGGGATAAGGGCTACACCTTC

abundance: once
j_gene: TRBJ2-5
d_gene: TRBD1
v_gene: TRBV10-2
CDR3aa: CASKTGGGETQYF
CDR3nt: TGCGCCAGCAAGACAGGGGGCGGGGAGACCCAGTACTTC

abundance: .
j_gene: TRBJ1-5
d_gene: TRBD1
v_gene: TRBV5-1
CDR3aa: CASSRRPTGVERSNQPQHF
CDR3nt: TGCGCCAGCAGCCGAAGGCCGACAGGGGTGGAGAGGAGCAATCAGCCCCAGCATTTT

abundance: .
j_gene: TRBJ2-5
d_gene: TRBD1
v_gene: TRBV6-5
CDR3aa: CASTGQDRGQETQYF
CDR3nt: TGTGCCTCGACCGGACAGGACAGGGGTCAAGAGACCCAGTACTTC

abundance: .
j_gene: TRBJ1-1
d_gene: TRBD1
v_gene: TRBV5-5
CDR3aa: CASSLARGATEAFF
CDR3nt: TGTGCCAGCAGCTTAGCCAGGGGGGCCACTGAAGCTTTCTTT

abundance: once
j_gene: TRBJ1-4
d_gene: TRBD1
v_gene: TRBV19
CDR3aa: CASSSEGAETHLGLDAEKLFF
CDR3nt: TGTGCCAGTAGTAGTGAGGGGGCAGAGACCCACCTGGGACTCGATGCTGAAAAACTGTTTTTT

abundance: .
j_gene: TRBJ1-2
d_gene: .
v_gene: TRBV10-2
CDR3aa: CASSDPYYGYTF
CDR3nt: TGCGCCAGCAGTGACCCTTACTATGGCTATACCTTC

abundance: .
j_gene: TRBJ1-1
d_gene: TRBD1
v_gene: TRBV29-1
CDR3aa: CSVHAGGMNTEAFF
CDR3nt: TGCAGCGTGCACGCAGGGGGGATGAACACTGAAGCTTTCTTT

abundance: .
j_gene: TRBJ1-1
d_gene: TRBD1
v_gene: TRBV28
CDR3aa: CASSLTGTGAEAFF
CDR3nt: TGTGCCAGCAGCCTAACAGGGACAGGGGCTGAAGCTTTCTTT

abundance: .
j_gene: TRBJ2-7
d_gene: TRBD1
v_gene: TRBV11-2
CDR3aa: CASSLGTGAYEQYF
CDR3nt: TGTGCCAGCAGCCTAGGGACAGGGGCCTACGAGCAGTACTTC

abundance: .
j_gene: TRBJ1-1
d_gene: .
v_gene: TRBV5-6
CDR3aa: CASTFDFNTEAFF
CDR3nt: TGTGCCAGCACCTTCGACTTTAACACTGAAGCTTTCTTT

abundance: .
j_gene: TRBJ1-4
d_gene: TRBD1
v_gene: TRBV2
CDR3aa: CASSSDRGDEKLFF
CDR3nt: TGTGCCAGCAGCAGCGACAGGGGGGATGAAAAACTGTTTTTT

abundance: .
j_gene: TRBJ1-1
d_gene: TRBD1
v_gene: TRBV11-3
CDR3aa: CASSRGGAYTEAFF
CDR3nt: TGTGCCAGCAGCCGAGGGGGCGCGTACACTGAAGCTTTCTTT

abundance: .
j_gene: TRBJ1-1
d_gene: TRBD1
v_gene: TRBV6-5
CDR3aa: CASANRGFNEAFF
CDR3nt: TGTGCCAGCGCAAACAGGGGATTTAATGAAGCTTTCTTT

abundance: .
j_gene: TRBJ1-1
d_gene: .
v_gene: TRBV9
CDR3aa: CASSAGGRNTEAFF
CDR3nt: TGTGCCAGCAGCGCGGGGGGTAGGAACACTGAAGCTTTCTTT

abundance: .
j_gene: TRBJ1-2
d_gene: .
v_gene: TRBV27
CDR3aa: CASSFSSGMFSGYTF
CDR3nt: TGTGCCAGCAGTTTTTCGTCAGGGATGTTCAGTGGCTACACCTTC

abundance: .
j_gene: TRBJ1-1
d_gene: TRBD1
v_gene: TRBV7-9
CDR3aa: CASSFIEGQAEAFF
CDR3nt: TGTGCCAGCAGCTTTATAGAGGGACAGGCTGAAGCTTTCTTT

abundance: .
j_gene: TRBJ1-5
d_gene: .
v_gene: TRBV9
CDR3aa: CASSVEGQGSPQHF
CDR3nt: TGTGCCAGCAGCGTAGAAGGGCAGGGCTCGCCCCAGCATTTT

abundance: once
j_gene: TRBJ1-5
d_gene: .
v_gene: TRBV7-9
CDR3aa: CASGSGLNQPQHF
CDR3nt: TGTGCCAGCGGCTCGGGTCTTAATCAGCCCCAGCATTTT

abundance: .
j_gene: TRBJ2-2
d_gene: TRBD1
v_gene: TRBV18
CDR3aa: CASSLRQGRSPGELFF
CDR3nt: TGTGCCAGCTCACTAAGACAGGGCCGGTCCCCCGGGGAGCTGTTTTTT

abundance: .
j_gene: TRBJ1-1
d_gene: TRBD1
v_gene: TRBV3-1/TRBV3-2
CDR3aa: CASSARDRNTEAFF
CDR3nt: TGTGCCAGCAGCGCCAGGGACAGGAACACTGAAGCTTTCTTT

abundance: .
j_gene: TRBJ2-3
d_gene: .
v_gene: TRBV3-1/TRBV3-2
CDR3aa: CASSLSTGVVSTDTQYF
CDR3nt: TGTGCCAGCAGCCTCTCGACGGGGGTTGTTAGCACAGATACGCAGTATTTT

abundance: .
j_gene: TRBJ2-1
d_gene: TRBD1
v_gene: TRBV12-5
CDR3aa: CASGLAPGGGGEQFF
CDR3nt: TGTGCTAGTGGTTTGGCCCCAGGGGGCGGCGGAGAGCAGTTCTTC

abundance: .
j_gene: TRBJ2-1
d_gene: TRBD2
v_gene: TRBV27
CDR3aa: CASSSLAGAYNEQFF
CDR3nt: TGTGCCAGCAGTTCACTAGCGGGGGCCTACAATGAGCAGTTCTTC

abundance: .
j_gene: TRBJ1-2
d_gene: TRBD1
v_gene: TRBV19
CDR3aa: CASSPAGQHLYGYTF
CDR3nt: TGTGCCAGTAGTCCGGCGGGACAGCACCTCTATGGCTACACCTTC

abundance: .
j_gene: TRBJ2-2
d_gene: TRBD1
v_gene: TRBV7-3
CDR3aa: CASSLDRDPGELFF
CDR3nt: TGTGCCAGCAGCCTCGACAGGGATCCCGGGGAGCTGTTTTTT

abundance: once
j_gene: TRBJ1-6
d_gene: TRBD1
v_gene: TRBV5-4
CDR3aa: CASSQGQGYNSPLHF
CDR3nt: TGTGCCAGCAGCCAAGGACAGGGCTATAATTCACCCCTCCACTTT

abundance: once
j_gene: TRBJ1-2
d_gene: .
v_gene: TRBV6-5
CDR3aa: CASGGNRNYGYTF
CDR3nt: TGTGCCAGCGGGGGGAACCGTAACTATGGCTACACCTTC

abundance: .
j_gene: TRBJ2-7
d_gene: TRBD1
v_gene: TRBV3-1/TRBV3-2
CDR3aa: CASSPAPGGSEQYF
CDR3nt: TGTGCCAGCAGCCCTGCGCCAGGGGGCTCCGAGCAGTACTTC

abundance: .
j_gene: TRBJ2-3
d_gene: TRBD2
v_gene: TRBV11-2
CDR3aa: CASSPQGLAAYTQYF
CDR3nt: TGTGCCAGCAGCCCCCAGGGACTAGCGGCGTATACGCAGTATTTT

abundance: .
j_gene: TRBJ2-5
d_gene: .
v_gene: TRBV7-2
CDR3aa: CASSPPGSQETQYF
CDR3nt: TGTGCCAGCAGCCCGCCGGGTAGCCAAGAGACCCAGTACTTC

abundance: .
j_gene: TRBJ2-5
d_gene: TRBD1
v_gene: TRBV7-2
CDR3aa: CASSLAGQGETQYF
CDR3nt: TGTGCCAGCAGCTTAGCGGGACAGGGAGAGACCCAGTACTTC

abundance: .
j_gene: TRBJ1-5
d_gene: .
v_gene: TRBV5-8
CDR3aa: CASSSNQPQHF
CDR3nt: TGTGCCAGCAGCTCAAATCAGCCCCAGCATTTT

abundance: once
j_gene: TRBJ1-2
d_gene: TRBD1
v_gene: TRBV6-5
CDR3aa: CASRRQGSIYGYTF
CDR3nt: TGTGCCAGCAGGCGACAGGGGAGTATCTATGGCTACACCTTC

abundance: .
j_gene: TRBJ1-5
d_gene: .
v_gene: TRBV6-2/TRBV6-3
CDR3aa: CASSYSWGLASNQPQHF
CDR3nt: TGTGCCAGCAGTTACTCCTGGGGGCTAGCTAGCAATCAGCCCCAGCATTTT

abundance: .
j_gene: TRBJ1-6
d_gene: .
v_gene: TRBV6-1
CDR3aa: CASSELGGAFNSPLHF
CDR3nt: TGTGCCAGCAGTGAGCTGGGGGGGGCGTTTAATTCACCCCTCCACTTT

abundance: .
j_gene: TRBJ1-2
d_gene: .
v_gene: TRBV19
CDR3aa: CASSISRGDYGYTF
CDR3nt: TGTGCCAGTAGTATCTCCCGGGGGGACTATGGCTACACCTTC

abundance: .
j_gene: TRBJ2-1
d_gene: TRBD2
v_gene: TRBV6-6
CDR3aa: CASSYGRGDYNEQFF
CDR3nt: TGTGCCAGCAGTTACGGGAGGGGAGATTACAATGAGCAGTTCTTC

abundance: few
j_gene: TRBJ1-6
d_gene: TRBD1
v_gene: TRBV3-1/TRBV3-2
CDR3aa: CASSPGTGVWALHF
CDR3nt: TGTGCCAGCAGCCCCGGGACAGGGGTTTGGGCCCTCCACTTT

abundance: .
j_gene: TRBJ2-7
d_gene: TRBD1
v_gene: TRBV5-1
CDR3aa: CASSIPGTGRNEQYF
CDR3nt: TGCGCCAGCAGCATACCGGGGACAGGGCGGAACGAGCAGTACTTC

abundance: .
j_gene: TRBJ2-5
d_gene: TRBD1
v_gene: TRBV5-1
CDR3aa: CASSRDRGGETQYF
CDR3nt: TGCGCCAGCAGTAGGGACAGGGGAGGGGAGACCCAGTACTTC

abundance: few
j_gene: TRBJ1-3
d_gene: .
v_gene: TRBV5-1
CDR3aa: CASSLVQGGGNTIYF
CDR3nt: TGCGCCAGCAGCTTGGTACAGGGTGGCGGAAACACCATATATTTT

abundance: .
j_gene: TRBJ2-4
d_gene: .
v_gene: TRBV6-5
CDR3aa: CASSSWGAKNIQYF
CDR3nt: TGTGCCAGCAGTTCGTGGGGCGCCAAAAACATTCAGTACTTC

abundance: .
j_gene: TRBJ2-3
d_gene: TRBD2
v_gene: TRBV5-6
CDR3aa: CASSPISGGAHTDTQYF
CDR3nt: TGTGCCAGCAGCCCGATCAGCGGGGGGGCCCATACAGATACGCAGTATTTT